This record covers a single T cell receptor beta chain. Antigen unknown. These data are taken from a study of identical twins. A universal primer site was created by template switching, with the cDNA bearing unique molecular identifiers. One entry per CDR3 protein, called by TCRdb with MiXCR from the 5' RACE reads. Here the sample spans about 390,000 distinct CDR3 sequences, approximately 10% being singletons. This CDR3 spans 13 amino acids. V lost 0 bases, J lost 6 bases, and 10 bases lay in between. Germline V lookup: CDR1 DFQATT, CDR2 SNEGSKA (reference sequence). Study findings and constraints: Memory repertoires showed no such pattern, whereas abundant cord blood beta clonotypes carried fewer insertions. Less excess twin sharing appeared in beta out-of-frame sequences. Part of the zero-insertion signal could reflect confounding by invariant MAIT and iNKT cells.

The source is a woman in her forties or fifties in good health. This sequence joins TRBV20-1 and TRBJ2-3; D ambiguous. Sequenced input: naive T cells sorted from blood. This CDR3 reads CSAREIGVDTQYF. CDR3 DNA: TGCAGTGCTAGAGAGATTGGTGTCGATACGCAGTATTTT.